This T cell receptor (beta chain) was captured in a study of T cells in Graves' hyperthyroidism and ophthalmopathy. CDR1 and CDR2 (germline): SGHTA, FQGTGA. This CDR3 comprises 16 residues. V trimming: 0 bases; J trimming: 5 bases; junction bases outside the gene matches: 5. On this clonotype itself: Its antigen is still unknown.

Hyperthyroidism, newly diagnosed and lasting under 2 months, affected patients aged 18 to 65. A patient was excluded if there was uncontrolled infection, other autoimmune disease, pregnancy or lactation. Regarding the study as a whole: Among thyroid clonotypes expanded above 0.001, most also appeared in blood. Median prediction lead before ophthalmopathy onset was about 6.5 months with the model.

Template material for amplifying TCR beta CDR3 regions consisted of RNA transcripts. Using the HTBI primer set, a first-round RT-PCR was run on the TCR CDR3. Each CDR3 protein is one row after TCRdb ran MiXCR on the multiplex PCR reads. The table lists around 800,000 distinct CDR3 sequences, about two fifths of them singletons, with about 8.9% in the top ten. Sequenced material: blood. V and J are TRBV7-3 and TRBJ2-5; 11 bases fit TRBD1. The sequence derives from a man younger than 35 with Graves' hyperthyroidism. Here the CDR3 reads CASSLTGTGGMETQYF. CDR3 coding DNA: TGTGCCAGCAGCTTAACGGGGACAGGGGGTATGGAGACCCAGTACTTC.